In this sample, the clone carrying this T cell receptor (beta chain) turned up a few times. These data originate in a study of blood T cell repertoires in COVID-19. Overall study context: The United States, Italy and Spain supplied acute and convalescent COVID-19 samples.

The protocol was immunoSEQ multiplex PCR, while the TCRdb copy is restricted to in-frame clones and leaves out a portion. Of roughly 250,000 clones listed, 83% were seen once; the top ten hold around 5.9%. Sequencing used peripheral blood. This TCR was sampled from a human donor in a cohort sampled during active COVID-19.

The CDR3 DNA follows: TGTGCCAGCAGCAGGACAGATAGCAATCAGCCCCAGCATTTT. The encoded protein is CASSRTDSNQPQHF. This chain links TRBV28 with TRBJ1-5; D perhaps matches TRBD1 (6 bases). Germline V gene sequence: CDR1 MDHEN, CDR2 SYDVKM. CDR3 length: 14 residues. Trimming cost V 6 bases and J 0 bases, with 9 bases left between them. Based on the CDR3 plus reference TRBV28 and TRBJ1-5, the full variable domain is DVKVTQSSRYLVKRTGEKVFLECVQDMDHENMFWYRQDPGLGLRLIYFSYDVKMKEKGDIPEGYSVSREKKERFSLILESASTNQTSMYLCASSRTDSNQPQHFGDGTRLSIL.